The T cell receptor beta chain under discussion was sequenced for a study of a mutant IDH1 vaccine in newly diagnosed glioma. Study at large: Sex among treated patients split roughly 62% male, about 40% female; mean age was approximately 40 years. Visit V13 took place at week 47, and visit V12 happened at week 35.

This clone was recorded a few times. Antigen unknown. Germline V gives CDR1 SQVTM, CDR2 ANQGSEA. This CDR3 spans 14 amino acids. Deletions cut 8 bases from V and 7 bases from J, with 21 bases between. Profiled with immunoSEQ multiplex PCR; TCRdb holds only in-frame clones, not every one. The table has approximately 60,000 clones, less than 90% seen once; the top ten hold around 3.5%. Regarding time point: week 47, end of study. Mutant IDH1 20-mer peptide, at 300 ug, made up each vaccine dose, with topical imiquimod. Sequenced material: PBMCs, taken from a glioma patient whose treatment included an IDH1 peptide vaccine. V usage is TRBV29-1 and J usage is TRBJ2-1; D might be TRBD2 (6 bases). The clonotype originates from a woman aged 45-60 years with glioma. CDR3 coding DNA: TGCAGCCCAGTCCGGGACTCCATCGTAAATGAGCAGTTCTTC. This codes for CSPVRDSIVNEQFF.